The clone carrying this T cell receptor beta chain appeared a few times. Its specificity is unknown. This specimen belongs to a study of post-analysis software for immune sequencing data. Overall study context: The patients showed relapsing-remitting, secondary progressive and progressive-relapsing multiple sclerosis courses.

Study-wide points: Under the F measure, samples that were prepared in one batch clustered strongly together. Relative to controls, patients with multiple sclerosis showed significantly lower normalized Chao1 diversity. In patients, about five TRBV segments were more frequent than in controls, with TRBV5-6, TRBV5-1 and TRBV20-1 among them.

The ends lost 0 bases at V and 4 bases at J; junction bases unmatched: 6. The germline V gene encodes CDR1 DFQATT and CDR2 SNEGSKA (reference sequence). There are 15 residues in the CDR3. Libraries were made from TCR beta cDNA, and they carried unique molecular identifiers. T cells numbering about 0.9 to 11 million yielded about 500,000 cDNA molecules. Each CDR3 protein gets one entry after TCRdb re-called the PCR reads with MiXCR. In the table there are approximately 350,000 distinct CDR3 sequences, 30% to 45% of which are singletons. This clonotype was sampled from a girl aged 10-17 years with multiple sclerosis. Material: blood. The chain employs TRBV20-1 and TRBJ2-7, with 10 positions matching TRBD2. The DNA for the CDR3 is TGCAGTGCTAGAGATCCAGCGGGGGGGCTTTACGAGCAGTACTTC. As protein: CSARDPAGGLYEQYF.